This T cell receptor beta chain is from a study of beta chain features in type 1 diabetes. Across the study: The patient and healthy donor groups were comparable for age, gender and cell yields. Sorted cells, some 110,000,000 in number, were examined across all samples.

Sequencing targeted expressed TCRB transcripts, as all isolated RNA had been reverse transcribed. Naive, central memory and regulatory T cell samples yielded a few million reads on average. This table comes from immunoSEQ multiplex PCR, and its TCRdb copy is limited to in-frame clones, with some not included. The table has under 300,000 clones, about a tenth seen once. From germline, CDR1 is SQVTM and CDR2 ANQGSEA. V was clipped by 6 bases and J by 0 bases; unmatched bases: 6. The CDR3 is 14 residues long. This clone was recorded a few times. Its antigen remains unidentified. Study conclusions and caveats: PCR might favor shorter templates, equally in patients and controls. All four CD4+ subsets of Type 1 diabetes patients contained TCRB CDR3s that were moderately but significantly shorter.

The sample was naive CD4+ T cells from blood. This clonotype was sampled from a man aged 25 to 40 with type 1 diabetes. This chain uses TRBV29-1 with TRBJ2-7; 9 bases match TRBD1. The CDR3: CSVLDRGGSYEQYF. CDR3 bases: TGCAGCGTCCTGGACAGGGGTGGCTCCTACGAGCAGTACTTC.